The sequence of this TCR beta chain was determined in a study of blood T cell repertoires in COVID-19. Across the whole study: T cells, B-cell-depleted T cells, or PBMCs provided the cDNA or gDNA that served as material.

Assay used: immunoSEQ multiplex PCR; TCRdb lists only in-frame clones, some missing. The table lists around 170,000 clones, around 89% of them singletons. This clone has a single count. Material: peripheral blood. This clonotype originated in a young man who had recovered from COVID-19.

Written as DNA, the CDR3 is TGTGCCATCAGTGATATAGCGGGAGTTAACACAGATACGCAGTATTTT. As protein: CAISDIAGVNTDTQYF. The rearrangement links TRBV10-3 to TRBJ2-3; 9 nucleotides line up with TRBD2. The CDR3 has 16 amino acids. V dropped 3 bases and J dropped 2; count of bases not matched to a gene: 6. Germline lookup yields CDR1 ENHRY and CDR2 SYGVKD.